This T cell receptor beta chain was sequenced during a study of a mutant IDH1 vaccine in newly diagnosed glioma. About the research overall: Vaccinations were initiated 4-6 weeks following radiotherapy alone, or were given together with temozolomide cycles. The treated group averaged about 39 years old and was roughly 60% male, roughly 38% female.

CDR1 is KGHSY and CDR2 is FQNENV in the germline V gene. V was pared by 4 bases and J by 7 bases, with 10 bases of the junction left unmatched. There are 16 residues in the CDR3. The data were produced by immunoSEQ multiplex PCR, yet TCRdb's version contains in-frame clones alone and is incomplete. The sample consists of nearly 50,000 clones, about 81% of them appearing once. Regarding this clone: Its antigen is unknown.

Time point specified: week 47, end of study. The content of each vaccine dose was 300 ug of mutant IDH1 20-mer peptide, and topical imiquimod accompanied it. The receptor was derived from a woman under 40 with glioma. Some clones in this sample may be carry-over from other donors' samples. The chain carries TRBV16 and TRBJ1-4; 9 positions agree with TRBD1. Specimen: PBMCs, collected from a glioma patient whose treatment included an IDH1 peptide vaccine. The CDR3 loop is CASSPTTGTGSEKLFF. The CDR3 region has the DNA TGTGCCAGCAGCCCAACAACCGGGACAGGGAGTGAAAAACTGTTTTTT.